This TCR beta chain is drawn from a study of spatial heterogeneity in lung cancer. Whole-study results and caveats: Ubiquitous expanded tumor TCRs surfaced in blood more at resection than they did at follow-up.

Documented time point: blood at routine non-recurrence follow-up after resection. TCRs were sequenced from unsorted whole RNA of tumor, nontumor lung or PBMC. Many counts were recorded for this clonotype. The target antigen is unknown. The presence of a unique molecular identifier marked each TCR cDNA molecule. Using its own MiXCR run on the 5' RACE reads, TCRdb lists one record per CDR3 protein. The data show more than 15,000 distinct CDR3 sequences, 5% to 7.5% seen once. CDR3 size: 13 residues. The sample in question was PBMCs, obtained at follow-up. The rearrangement uses TRBV21-1 and TRBJ2-7; TRBD2, the D gene given by the table, was not confirmed from the DNA. TRBV21-1 is classified as a pseudogene. The origin of this receptor is a male donor with early-stage non-small cell lung cancer. The CDR3 DNA reads as TGTGCCAGCAGCAATGGGCCGGAGGACGAGCAGTACTTC. Encoded protein: CASSNGPEDEQYF.